The subject of this entry is one T cell receptor beta chain. Antigen unknown. The CDR3 has 15 residues. V gave up 6 bases and J gave up 5 bases, with 17 bases separating them. Germline-derived CDR1 and CDR2 are MDHEN and SYDVKM. This entry is derived from a study of blood T cells in healthy people across ages. Overall study results and limits: Higher diversity and more naive CD4+ cells were features of long-lived donors, compared to aged donors.

Alongside a J-beta primer mix, a sample-barcoded 5' primer served in a second PCR lasting roughly 6 to 11 cycles. MiXCR, run by TCRdb on the 5' RACE reads, gives a single entry per CDR3 protein. Of about 400,000 distinct CDR3 sequences listed, approximately 51% are singletons. V gene TRBV28 combines with J gene TRBJ2-1, with D perhaps matching TRBD1 or TRBD2 (6 bases each). The receptor was isolated from a man aged 55 to 70 in good health. Material: blood. The CDR3 here is CASRWGASANNEQFF. In DNA form, the CDR3 reads TGTGCCAGCAGGTGGGGGGCTAGCGCGAACAATGAGCAGTTCTTC.